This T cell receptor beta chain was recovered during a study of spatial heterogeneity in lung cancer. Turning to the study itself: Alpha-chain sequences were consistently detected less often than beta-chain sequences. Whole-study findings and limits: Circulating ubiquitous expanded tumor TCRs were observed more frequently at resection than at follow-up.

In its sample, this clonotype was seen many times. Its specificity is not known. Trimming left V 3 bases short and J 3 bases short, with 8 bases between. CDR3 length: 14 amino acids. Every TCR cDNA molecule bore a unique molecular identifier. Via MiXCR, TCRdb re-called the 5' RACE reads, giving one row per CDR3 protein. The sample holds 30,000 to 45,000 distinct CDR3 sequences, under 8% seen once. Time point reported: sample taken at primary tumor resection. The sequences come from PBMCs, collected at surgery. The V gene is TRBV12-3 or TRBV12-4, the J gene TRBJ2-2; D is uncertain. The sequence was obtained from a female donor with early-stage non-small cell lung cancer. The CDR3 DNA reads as TGTGCCAGCAGTTTGAACAGTTACACCGGGGAGCTGTTTTTT. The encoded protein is CASSLNSYTGELFF.